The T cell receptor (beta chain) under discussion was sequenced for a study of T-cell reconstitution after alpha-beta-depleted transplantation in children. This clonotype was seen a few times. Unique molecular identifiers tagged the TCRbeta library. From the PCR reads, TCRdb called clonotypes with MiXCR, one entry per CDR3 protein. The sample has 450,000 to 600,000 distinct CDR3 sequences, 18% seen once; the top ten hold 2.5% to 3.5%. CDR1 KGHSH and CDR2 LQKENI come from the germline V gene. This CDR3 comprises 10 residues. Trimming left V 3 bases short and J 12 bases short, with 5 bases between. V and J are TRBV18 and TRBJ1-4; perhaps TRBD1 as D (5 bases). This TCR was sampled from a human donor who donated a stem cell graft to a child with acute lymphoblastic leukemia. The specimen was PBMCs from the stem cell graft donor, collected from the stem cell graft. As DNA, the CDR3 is TGTGCCAGCTCACCGGGACAACTGTTTTTT. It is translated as CASSPGQLFF.